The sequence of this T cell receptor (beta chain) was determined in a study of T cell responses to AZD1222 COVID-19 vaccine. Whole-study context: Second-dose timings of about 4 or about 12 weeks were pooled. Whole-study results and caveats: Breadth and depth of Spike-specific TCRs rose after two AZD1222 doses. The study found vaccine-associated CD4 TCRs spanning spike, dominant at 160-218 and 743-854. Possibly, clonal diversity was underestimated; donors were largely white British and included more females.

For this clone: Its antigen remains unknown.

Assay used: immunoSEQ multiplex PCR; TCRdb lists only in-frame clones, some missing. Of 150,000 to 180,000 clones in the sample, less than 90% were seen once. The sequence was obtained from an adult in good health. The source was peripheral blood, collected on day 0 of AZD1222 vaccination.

The CDR3 reads CASSSLTGDAGELFF. CDR3 DNA: TGCGCCAGCAGCTCCTTGACAGGGGACGCCGGGGAGCTGTTTTTT. The chain joins TRBV5-1 to TRBJ2-2, with 8 bases matching TRBD1. J lost 6 bases, V lost 3 bases, and 7 bases had no gene match. The germline CDR1 and CDR2 sequences are SGHRS and YFSETQ. The CDR3 runs 15 residues.